This T cell receptor (beta chain) is from a study of T-cell memory formation after mild COVID-19. Study-level points and caveats: Prior to infection, memory already included some responding clones, suggesting cross-reactive memory joined.

From 5'RACE with constant-segment primers came TCR alpha and TCR beta cDNA libraries that carried sample barcodes and UMIs. Via MiXCR, TCRdb re-called the 5' RACE reads, giving one row per CDR3 protein. The table includes some 440,000 distinct CDR3 sequences, 25% detected once. As to this clonotype: Its antigen remains unknown.

This receptor was obtained from an adult woman who had mild COVID-19 (a few samples of this study predate the infection). Cell type and time point are not known. Sequencing was performed on PBMCs or a T cell subset sorted from them (not recorded which).

The chain's CDR3 is CASSPGGRWSEQFF. DNA for the CDR3: TGTGCCAGCAGCCCCGGCGGGAGGTGGAGTGAGCAGTTCTTC. This rearrangement joins TRBV7-9 to TRBJ2-1; 8 bases are a match to TRBD2. The junction had 9 bases not matched to a gene; V was cut back by 5 bases and J by 9 bases. The germline CDR1 and CDR2 sequences are SEHNR and FQNEAQ (reference sequence). The CDR3 length is 14 residues.